These 8 T cell receptor beta chains were all obtained from the same sample, sequenced in a study of identical twins. TCRdb analysed the 5' RACE reads with MiXCR anew, one entry per CDR3 protein. The sample lists about 720,000 distinct CDR3 sequences, 15% to 20% occurring once. Another study also made use of these data, one on T cells expressing NK-cell markers.

Sequencing was carried out using PBMCs. Every receptor here comes from a woman between 18 and 29 years old in good health.

This clonotype has only a few counts. V usage is TRBV12-3 or TRBV12-4 and J usage is TRBJ2-2, with D perhaps matching TRBD1 (7 bases). The CDR3 contains 17 residues. Trimming stripped 2 bases from V and 4 bases from J, with 17 bases between. Written as DNA, the CDR3 is TGTGCCAGCAGTTTACCCGGGGGACAGAAGAGCACCGGGGAGCTGTTTTTT. This gives the protein CASSLPGGQKSTGELFF.

This clonotype came up a few times. The V and J genes are TRBV5-1 and TRBJ1-1; D gene uncertain. This CDR3 has 17 residues. Trimming pared 0 bases from V and 5 bases from J, leaving 20 bases between. Germline loops: CDR1 SGHRS, CDR2 YFSETQ. CDR3 region: CASSLGLFWGSKTEAFF. CDR3 bases: TGCGCCAGCAGCTTGGGCCTCTTCTGGGGTAGCAAAACTGAAGCTTTCTTT.

V usage is TRBV7-8 and J usage is TRBJ2-6, with D tentatively TRBD1 (6 bases). CDR1 and CDR2 from the germline V gene are SGHVS and FQNEAQ. This CDR3 region has 17 residues. Trimming removed 3 bases from V and 1 base from J, with 13 bases in between. CDR3 coding DNA: TGTGCCAGCAGCTTCCGGGACACCGAATCTGGGGCCAACGTCCTGACTTTC. The encoded protein is CASSFRDTESGANVLTF.

The genes are TRBV3-1 and TRBJ2-2; D remains unclear. The ends were cut back, 2 bases at V and 0 bases at J, with 7 bases in the middle. CDR3 length equals 15 residues. Germline CDR1 reads LGHDT; CDR2 reads YNNKEL (reference sequence). The CDR3 DNA follows: TGTGCCAGCAGCCAAAGAGGTGCGAACACCGGGGAGCTGTTTTTT. Its translation: CASSQRGANTGELFF. The variable domain in full, completed from reference TRBV3-1 and TRBJ2-2, reads DTAVSQTPKYLVTQMGNDKSIKCEQNLGHDTMYWYKQDSKKFLKIMFSYNNKELIINETVPNRFSPKSPDKAHLNLHINSLELGDSAVYFCASSQRGANTGELFFGEGSRLTVL.

This clonotype was observed a handful of times. This chain connects TRBV5-5 to TRBJ1-2; D is uncertain. Per germline, CDR1 SGHKS and CDR2 YYEKEE (reference sequence). The CDR3 runs 12 residues. V was pared by 3 bases and J by 2 bases, with 5 bases between. In DNA form, the CDR3 reads TGTGCCAGCAGCTGGACCAACTATGGCTACACCTTC. Protein product: CASSWTNYGYTF. The full variable domain, rest sourced from reference TRBV5-5 and TRBJ1-2, is DAGVTQSPTHLIKTRGQQVTLRCSPISGHKSVSWYQQVLGQGPQFIFQYYEKEERGRGNFPDRFSARQFPNYSSELNVNALLLGDSALYLCASSWTNYGYTFGSGTRLTVV.

In this sample, this clonotype turned up a few times. This chain connects TRBV30 to TRBJ1-2; 8 bases fit TRBD1. Germline CDR1 and CDR2: GTSNPN and SVGIG (reference sequence). J was trimmed by 8 bases and V by 6 bases; bases with no gene match: 11. This CDR3 contains 13 residues. CDR3 sequence: CACTPGGGSGYTF. The DNA of the CDR3 is TGTGCCTGCACCCCAGGGGGCGGTTCCGGCTACACCTTC.

This chain joins TRBV20-1 and TRBJ2-7, with 7 nucleotides matching TRBD2. J gave up 0 bases and V 5 bases, and 7 bases lay outside the gene matches. CDR3 length: 14 residues. Germline-derived CDR1 and CDR2 are DFQATT and SNEGSKA (reference sequence). The CDR3 region has the DNA TGCAGTGCTGTCTCTAGCGGACTCTCCTACGAGCAGTACTTC. Residues: CSAVSSGLSYEQYF.

This clonotype was observed a handful of times. The chain uses TRBV11-2 and TRBJ1-2, with D unclear. V lost 2 bases to trimming and J lost 8 bases, with 18 bases between them. Germline V gene data show CDR1 as SGHAT and CDR2 as FQNNGV. The CDR3 extends over 15 amino acids. This CDR3 is CASSLQRHRVGGYTF. DNA for the CDR3: TGTGCCAGCAGCTTACAGCGCCACCGGGTCGGAGGCTACACCTTC.